This T cell receptor (beta chain) was captured by sequencing in a study of human T cells and chemical hapten exposure. As to time point: patch test 1, 2 weeks after DPC sensitization. Regarding treatment: therapeutic diphenylcyclopropenone sensitization with weekly scalp DPC. Study-level findings and limits: TCRs exceeding 1 in 1000 frequency stayed unchanged with DPC sensitization.

TCRdb used MiXCR to reprocess the RACE reads, holding one entry per CDR3 protein. The table has some 49,000 distinct CDR3 sequences, around 9% seen once; the top ten hold 4.5%. V lost 6 bases to trimming and J lost 2 bases; unmatched junction nucleotides: 4. CDR1 is SQVTM, CDR2 ANQGSEA, per germline. This CDR3 is 13 amino acids long. This clonotype was seen repeatedly, ten times or more. Its antigen is unknown. The V call is TRBV29-1, the J call TRBJ2-7, with 10 bases lining up with TRBD1. The receptor comes from a woman aged 50 to 60 with alopecia areata. Some clones in this sample may be carry-over from other donors' samples. The material was whole blood, obtained in connection with sensitization to the hapten diphenylcyclopropenone (DPC). The CDR3 DNA sequence: TGCAGCGTCCGGACAGGGGGAGCCTACGAGCAGTACTTC. Translating it yields CSVRTGGAYEQYF.